The 27 T cell receptor beta chains reported below all come from one sample, sequenced in a study of CXCR3-negative and CXCR3-positive naive CD8 T cells (dated by TCRdb to between 2018 and 2021). Here is what the overall study found, with its caveats: Compared with CXCR3-negative naive cells, CXCR3-positive naive cells had TRB CDR3s with higher hydrophobicity (lower Kidera factor 4), lower energy, and higher strength and volume indices.

Sequencing took place on a NextSeq 550. The Human TCR Profiling Kit (MiLaboratory) was used to prepare UMI-labeled 5' RACE TRB cDNA libraries. Once TCRdb had reprocessed the reads, it stored one entry per CDR3 protein sequence and supplied no DNA. The sample table on file contains about 98,000 distinct CDR3 sequences. Of the sample, approximately 1.1% falls within the top ten clones. Their recognized antigens are unknown. Material for sequencing was naive CXCR3+ CD8+ T cells from blood. The intended sense of this specimen's cell subset or site label: CD45RO-CCR7+CD27+CD95- naive CD8+ T cells expressing CXCR3 (TNR3+). These receptors came from a human donor in good health. Some clones in this sample may be carry-over from other donors' samples.

The V gene is TRBV7-2, the J gene TRBJ1-2; there is no DNA to check the TCRdb D call of TRBD1. Germline CDR1 and CDR2: SGHTA and FQGNSA. This CDR3 comprises 15 residues. Here the CDR3 reads CASSLSGTANYGYTF.

CDR3 residues: CASPGQGCVPGGYEQYF. This chain connects TRBV14 to TRBJ2-7; TCRdb outputs TRBD1, but without DNA this stays unchecked. Germline V CDR1 and CDR2: SGHDN, FVKESK. This CDR3 is 17 amino acids long. The variable domain in full, with the rest retrieved from reference TRBV14 and TRBJ2-7, is EAGVTQFPSHSVIEKGQTVTLRCDPISGHDNLYWYRRVMGKEIKFLLHFVKESKQDESGMPNNRFLAERTGGTYSTLKVQPAELEDSGVYFCASPGQGCVPGGYEQYFGPGTRLTVT.

The chain is built from TRBV10-3 and TRBJ2-3; no DNA is available, so the TRBD1 call from TCRdb remains unchecked. The CDR3 consists of 13 residues. Germline lookup yields CDR1 ENHRY and CDR2 SYGVKD. The CDR3 protein is CAIIRGGIDTQYF.

The gene calls are TRBV29-1 and TRBJ2-1; TCRdb's D gene call, TRBD1, goes unchecked for lack of DNA. Germline CDR1 is SQVTM and CDR2 is ANQGSEA. The length of the CDR3 is 15 residues. The CDR3: CSVTREESYRDEQFF.

J is TRBJ2-1 and V is TRBV7-9; TCRdb selects TRBD1, and the lack of DNA leaves this call unchecked. The CDR3 contains 13 residues. Looked up from germline, CDR1 is SEHNR and CDR2 is FQNEAQ (reference sequence). The CDR3 reads CASSPVGGNEQFF. The full variable domain, completed using reference TRBV7-9 and TRBJ2-1, is DTGVSQNPRHKITKRGQNVTFRCDPISEHNRLYWYRQTLGQGPEFLTYFQNEAQLEKSRLLSDRFSAERPKGSFSTLEIQRTEQGDSAMYLCASSPVGGNEQFFGPGTRLTVL.

The chain uses TRBV29-1 and TRBJ2-2; the TRBD1 assignment by TCRdb is unverifiable without DNA. CDR1 SQVTM and CDR2 ANQGSEA come from the germline V gene. This CDR3 is 14 amino acids long. Here the CDR3 reads CIPSGTGQTGELFF.

This chain links TRBV7-9 with TRBJ1-2. In germline, CDR1 is SEHNR, CDR2 FQNEAQ (reference sequence). The CDR3 totals 12 residues. CDR3 region: CASSLGTGGYTF.

The chain recombines TRBV4-2 with TRBJ2-7; TCRdb's D gene call, TRBD2, goes unchecked for lack of DNA. Germline V CDR1 and CDR2: LGHNA, YNFKEQ. The CDR3 covers 16 residues. CDR3 region: CASSQEASGAPYEQYF.

This chain joins TRBV7-2 and TRBJ2-1; TCRdb names TRBD1, which stays unverified in the absence of DNA. CDR3 length: 13 amino acids. Germline CDR1 reads SGHTA; CDR2 reads FQGNSA. The CDR3 reads CASSLTGVGEQFF.

The J gene is TRBJ2-3, the V gene TRBV7-9; without DNA, the TCRdb call of TRBD1 cannot be checked. The germline V gene encodes CDR1 SEHNR and CDR2 FQNEAQ (reference sequence). The CDR3 runs 16 residues. The CDR3 loop reads CASSHSGGESTDTQYF.

The V call is TRBV4-2, the J call TRBJ2-1; the D call of TRBD2 rests on TCRdb alone, since no DNA is present to check it. Germline V lookup: CDR1 LGHNA, CDR2 YNFKEQ. This CDR3 has 16 residues. The CDR3 sequence: CASSQDWEGGYNEQFF.

The chain has TRBV24-1 and TRBJ2-7. Germline assignment: CDR1 KGHDR and CDR2 SFDVKD. The CDR3 is 14 residues long. This CDR3 is CATTLGMGSYEQYF.

The chain employs TRBV7-3 and TRBJ2-2; as DNA is missing, the TRBD1 call by TCRdb cannot be tested. The CDR3 contains 14 residues. Germline assignment: CDR1 SGHTA and CDR2 FQGTGA. The CDR3 reads CASSDRENTGELFF.

The chain links TRBV5-1 to TRBJ2-4; TCRdb reports TRBD1, a call that lacks DNA to check it against. The CDR3 extends over 18 amino acids. Germline V CDR1 and CDR2: SGHRS, YFSETQ. The CDR3 sequence: CASSLLSGDVGAKNIQYF. Full variable domain (rest looked up from reference TRBV5-1 and TRBJ2-4): KAGVTQTPRYLIKTRGQQVTLSCSPISGHRSVSWYQQTPGQGLQFLFEYFSETQRNKGNFPGRFSGRQFSNSRSEMNVSTLELGDSALYLCASSLLSGDVGAKNIQYFGAGTRLSVL.

This chain links TRBV27 with TRBJ1-2; no DNA is available, so the TRBD1 call from TCRdb remains unchecked. CDR1 is MNHEY and CDR2 is SMNVEV in the germline V gene (reference sequence). The CDR3 covers 19 residues. The CDR3 protein is CASSLIGPRAAGYDDGYTF.

The chain couples TRBV7-9 to TRBJ2-2. Germline CDR1 and CDR2: SEHNR and FQNEAQ (reference sequence). This CDR3 contains 11 residues. This chain's CDR3 is CASSLARELFF.

The gene calls are TRBV3-1 and TRBJ2-1; TCRdb outputs TRBD1, but without DNA this stays unchecked. The germline V gene has CDR1 LGHDT and CDR2 YNNKEL (reference sequence). The CDR3 is 12 amino acids. CDR3 sequence reads: CASSPSRDEQFF.

The rearrangement uses TRBV5-1 and TRBJ2-1; TCRdb calls TRBD1, which cannot be checked without DNA. Per germline, CDR1 SGHRS and CDR2 YFSETQ. There are 15 residues in the CDR3. The CDR3: CASSFSQGSYNEQFF.

The gene calls are TRBV29-1 and TRBJ1-1; TCRdb gives TRBD1 as the D gene, but with no DNA this cannot be confirmed. CDR3 length equals 14 residues. Germline CDR1 and CDR2: SQVTM and ANQGSEA. The CDR3 sequence: CSVASGQLNTEAFF.

This chain uses TRBV7-9 with TRBJ1-2; TCRdb picks TRBD1, but there is no DNA to check that call. The CDR3 spans 15 residues. Germline-derived CDR1 and CDR2 are SEHNR and FQNEAQ (reference sequence). The CDR3 loop is CASSLTGPGWYGYTF.

The chain combines TRBV7-9 with TRBJ2-2; TCRdb lists TRBD1, though no DNA is available to test this call. Germline V gene data show CDR1 as SEHNR and CDR2 as FQNEAQ (reference sequence). This CDR3 spans 14 amino acids. CDR3 loop: CASSPPPLTGELFF.

The rearrangement uses TRBV29-1 and TRBJ2-3; TCRdb selects TRBD2, and the lack of DNA leaves this call unchecked. The CDR3 has 15 residues. Germline loops: CDR1 SQVTM, CDR2 ANQGSEA. The CDR3 here is CSGRGGAGDTDTQYF.

CDR3 in amino acids: CASSLRLAGSRAYYEQYF. This chain uses TRBV7-8 with TRBJ2-7; TCRdb reports TRBD2, a call that lacks DNA to check it against. Germline lookup yields CDR1 SGHVS and CDR2 FQNEAQ. The CDR3 runs to 18 residues.

This chain joins TRBV7-8 and TRBJ2-3. The CDR3 totals 14 residues. In germline, CDR1 is SGHVS, CDR2 FQNEAQ. The CDR3 sequence: CASSLERGLDTQYF.

The rearrangement joins TRBV4-3 to TRBJ2-1; TCRdb's D call of TRBD2 is untestable without DNA. This CDR3 comprises 18 residues. Germline V gene lookup returns CDR1 LGHNA and CDR2 YSLEER. CDR3: CASSQDEGAGYSYNEQFF.

The chain employs TRBV12-3 or TRBV12-4 and TRBJ2-3. The CDR3 is 14 residues long. The CDR3 protein is CASSFGHSTDTQYF.

The chain recombines TRBV7-2 with TRBJ2-7. CDR3 size: 13 residues. Germline-derived CDR1 and CDR2 are SGHTA and FQGNSA. This CDR3 reads CASSFEGSYEQYF. Full variable domain (missing parts from reference TRBV7-2 and TRBJ2-7): GAGVSQSPSNKVTEKGKDVELRCDPISGHTALYWYRQSLGQGLEFLIYFQGNSAPDKSGLPSDRFSAERTGGSVSTLTIQRTQQEDSAVYLCASSFEGSYEQYFGPGTRLTVT.